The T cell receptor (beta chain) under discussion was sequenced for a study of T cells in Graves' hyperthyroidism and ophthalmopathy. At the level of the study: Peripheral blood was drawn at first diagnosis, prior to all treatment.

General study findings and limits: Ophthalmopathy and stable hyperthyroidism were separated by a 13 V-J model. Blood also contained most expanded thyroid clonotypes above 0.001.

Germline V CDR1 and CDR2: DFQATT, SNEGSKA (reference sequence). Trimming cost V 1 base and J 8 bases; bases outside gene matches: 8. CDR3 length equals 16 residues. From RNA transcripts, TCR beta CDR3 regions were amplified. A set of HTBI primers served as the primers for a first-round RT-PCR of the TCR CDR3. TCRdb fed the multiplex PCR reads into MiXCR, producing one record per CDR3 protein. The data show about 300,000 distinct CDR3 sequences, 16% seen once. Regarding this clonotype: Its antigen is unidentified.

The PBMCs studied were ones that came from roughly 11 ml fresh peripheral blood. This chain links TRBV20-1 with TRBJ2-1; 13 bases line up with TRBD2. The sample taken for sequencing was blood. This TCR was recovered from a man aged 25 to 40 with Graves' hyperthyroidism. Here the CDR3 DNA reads TGCAGTGCTAGAGCCGGACTAGCGGGAGTCAAGGATGAGCAGTTCTTC. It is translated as CSARAGLAGVKDEQFF.